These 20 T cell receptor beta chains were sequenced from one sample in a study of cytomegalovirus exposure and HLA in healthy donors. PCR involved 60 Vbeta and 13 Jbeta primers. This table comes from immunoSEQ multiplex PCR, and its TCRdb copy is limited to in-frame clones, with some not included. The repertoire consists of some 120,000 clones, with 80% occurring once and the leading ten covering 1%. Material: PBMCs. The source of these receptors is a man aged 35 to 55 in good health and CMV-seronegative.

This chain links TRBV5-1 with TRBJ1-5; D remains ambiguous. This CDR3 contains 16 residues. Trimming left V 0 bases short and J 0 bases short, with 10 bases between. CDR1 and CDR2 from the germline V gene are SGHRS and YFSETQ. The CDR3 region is CASSLGTVGSNQPQHF. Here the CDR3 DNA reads TGCGCCAGCAGCTTGGGTACAGTGGGTAGCAATCAGCCCCAGCATTTT.

The CDR3, as DNA: TGTGCCAGCAGCGGGACAGGGGGCGGCTATGGCTACACCTTC. Amino acid sequence: CASSGTGGGYGYTF. The V and J genes are TRBV2 and TRBJ1-2, with 12 positions matching TRBD1. The CDR3 has 14 residues. In germline, CDR1 is SNHLY, CDR2 FYNNEI. After removal of 6 bases from V and 4 bases from J, the junction contained 3 bases not matched to a gene.

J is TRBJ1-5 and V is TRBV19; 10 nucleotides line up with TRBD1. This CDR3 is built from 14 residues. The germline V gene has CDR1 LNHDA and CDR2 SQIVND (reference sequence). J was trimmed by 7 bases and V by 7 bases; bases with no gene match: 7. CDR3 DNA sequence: TGTGCCAGTAAGATCGGGACAGGGGAACAGCCCCAGCATTTT. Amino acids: CASKIGTGEQPQHF.

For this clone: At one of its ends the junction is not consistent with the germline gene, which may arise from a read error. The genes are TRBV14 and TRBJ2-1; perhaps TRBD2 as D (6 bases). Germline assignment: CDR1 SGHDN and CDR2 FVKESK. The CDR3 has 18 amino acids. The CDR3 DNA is TGTGCCAGCAGTCAAGACCACTTCGGGGGAGACTATTACAATGAGCAGTTCTTC. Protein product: CASSQDHFGGDYYNEQFF.

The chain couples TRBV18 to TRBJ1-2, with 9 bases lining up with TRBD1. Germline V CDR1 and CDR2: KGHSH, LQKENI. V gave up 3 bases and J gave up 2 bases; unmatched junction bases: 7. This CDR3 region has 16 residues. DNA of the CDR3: TGTGCCAGCTCACCCCGCCGGGACAGGGAGAACTATGGCTACACCTTC. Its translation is CASSPRRDRENYGYTF.

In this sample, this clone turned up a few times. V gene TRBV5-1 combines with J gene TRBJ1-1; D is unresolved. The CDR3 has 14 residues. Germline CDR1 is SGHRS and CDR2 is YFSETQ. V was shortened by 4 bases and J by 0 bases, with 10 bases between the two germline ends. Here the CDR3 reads CASSLDGMNTEAFF. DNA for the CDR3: TGCGCCAGCAGCCTAGACGGGATGAACACTGAAGCTTTCTTT. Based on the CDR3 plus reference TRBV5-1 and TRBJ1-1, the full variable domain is KAGVTQTPRYLIKTRGQQVTLSCSPISGHRSVSWYQQTPGQGLQFLFEYFSETQRNKGNFPGRFSGRQFSNSRSEMNVSTLELGDSALYLCASSLDGMNTEAFFGQGTRLTVV.

DNA of the CDR3: TGTGCCAGCAGTGAGGGACAGAAGAATGAAAAACTGTTTTTT. This sequence encodes CASSEGQKNEKLFF. The chain combines TRBV2 with TRBJ1-4, with 7 bases matching TRBD1. The CDR3 consists of 14 residues. V was clipped by 3 bases and J by 5 bases; unmatched bases: 3. The germline V gene encodes CDR1 SNHLY and CDR2 FYNNEI.

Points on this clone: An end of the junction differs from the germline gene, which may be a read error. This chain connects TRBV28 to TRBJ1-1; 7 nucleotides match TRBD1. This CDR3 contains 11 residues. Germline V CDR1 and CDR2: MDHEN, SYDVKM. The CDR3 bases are TGTGCCAGCAGTTTAGAGGACAGGACCCTCTTT. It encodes CASSLEDRTLF.

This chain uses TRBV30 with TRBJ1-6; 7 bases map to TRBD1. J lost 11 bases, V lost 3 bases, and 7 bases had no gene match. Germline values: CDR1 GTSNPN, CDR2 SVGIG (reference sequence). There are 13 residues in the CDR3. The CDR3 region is CAWRAGQAAPLHF. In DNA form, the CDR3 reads TGTGCCTGGAGGGCAGGACAGGCTGCACCCCTCCACTTT.

CDR3 protein: CASSPGHLYGYTF. The CDR3, as DNA: TGTGCCAGCTCACCAGGGCACCTCTATGGCTACACCTTC. V and J are TRBV18 and TRBJ1-2; D uncertain. The CDR3 totals 13 residues. CDR1 is KGHSH and CDR2 is LQKENI in the germline V gene. The ends were cut back, 2 bases at V and 4 bases at J, with 8 bases in the middle.

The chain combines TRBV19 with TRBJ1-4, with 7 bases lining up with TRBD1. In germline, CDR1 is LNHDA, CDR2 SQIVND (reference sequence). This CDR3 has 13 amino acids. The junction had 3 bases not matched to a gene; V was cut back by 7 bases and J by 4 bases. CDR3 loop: CASTGQSNEKLFF. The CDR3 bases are TGTGCCAGTACGGGACAGAGTAATGAAAAACTGTTTTTT.

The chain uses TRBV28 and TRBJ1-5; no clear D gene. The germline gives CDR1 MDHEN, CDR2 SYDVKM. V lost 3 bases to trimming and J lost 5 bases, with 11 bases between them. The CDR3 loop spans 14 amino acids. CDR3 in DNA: TGTGCCAGCAGTTTGAAAGGCAGGTATCAGCCCCAGCATTTT. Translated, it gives CASSLKGRYQPQHF.

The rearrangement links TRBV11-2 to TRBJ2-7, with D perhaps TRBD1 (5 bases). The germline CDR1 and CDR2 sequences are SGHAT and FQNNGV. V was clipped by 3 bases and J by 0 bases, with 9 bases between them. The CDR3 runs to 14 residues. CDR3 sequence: CASSFATDSYEQYF. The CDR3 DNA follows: TGTGCCAGCAGCTTTGCGACAGACTCCTACGAGCAGTACTTC.

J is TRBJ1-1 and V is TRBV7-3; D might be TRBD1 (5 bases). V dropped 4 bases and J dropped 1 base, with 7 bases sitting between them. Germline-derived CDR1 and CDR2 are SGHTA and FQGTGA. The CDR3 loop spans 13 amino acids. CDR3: CASSYTGNTEAFF. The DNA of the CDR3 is TGTGCCAGCAGCTATACAGGGAACACTGAAGCTTTCTTT.

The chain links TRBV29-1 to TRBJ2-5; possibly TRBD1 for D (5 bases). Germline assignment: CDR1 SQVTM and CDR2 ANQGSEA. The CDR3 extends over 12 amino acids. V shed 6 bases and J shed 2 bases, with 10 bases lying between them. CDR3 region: CSVAGPQETQYF. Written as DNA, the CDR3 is TGCAGCGTGGCAGGGCCACAAGAGACCCAGTACTTC.

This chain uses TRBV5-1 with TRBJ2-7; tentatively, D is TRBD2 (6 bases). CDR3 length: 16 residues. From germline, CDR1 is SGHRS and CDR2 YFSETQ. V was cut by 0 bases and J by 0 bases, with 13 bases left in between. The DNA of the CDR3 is TGCGCCAGCAGCTTGGGGACGGGGGTCAGCTCCTACGAGCAGTACTTC. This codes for CASSLGTGVSSYEQYF. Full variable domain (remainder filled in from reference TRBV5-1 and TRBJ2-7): KAGVTQTPRYLIKTRGQQVTLSCSPISGHRSVSWYQQTPGQGLQFLFEYFSETQRNKGNFPGRFSGRQFSNSRSEMNVSTLELGDSALYLCASSLGTGVSSYEQYFGPGTRLTVT.

CDR3 loop: CASSGGLADSYEQYF. CDR3 in DNA: TGCGCCAGCAGCGGGGGACTAGCGGACTCCTACGAGCAGTACTTC. This sequence joins TRBV10-1 and TRBJ2-7; 11 bases align to TRBD2. CDR1 and CDR2 from the germline V gene are WNHNN and SYGVQD (reference sequence). V dropped 6 bases and J dropped 0; count of bases not matched to a gene: 4. There are 15 residues in the CDR3.

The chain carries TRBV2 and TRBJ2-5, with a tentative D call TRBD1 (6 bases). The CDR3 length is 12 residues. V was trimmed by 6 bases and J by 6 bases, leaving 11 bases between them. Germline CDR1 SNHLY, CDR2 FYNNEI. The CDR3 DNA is TGTGCCAGCAGCCAACAGGGACAGACCCAGTACTTC. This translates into CASSQQGQTQYF.

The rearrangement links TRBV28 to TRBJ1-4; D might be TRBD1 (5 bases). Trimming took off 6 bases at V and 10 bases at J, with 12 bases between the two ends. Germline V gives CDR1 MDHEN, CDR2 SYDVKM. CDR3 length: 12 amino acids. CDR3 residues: CASSSPTVKLFF. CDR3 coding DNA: TGTGCCAGCAGCTCACCGACAGTAAAACTGTTTTTT.

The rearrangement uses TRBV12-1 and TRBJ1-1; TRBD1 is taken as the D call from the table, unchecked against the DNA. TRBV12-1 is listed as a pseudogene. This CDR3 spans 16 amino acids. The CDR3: CASSFPPGTSNTEAFF. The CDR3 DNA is TGTGCCAGCAGCTTTCCACCCGGGACATCCAACACTGAAGCTTTCTTT.